This T cell receptor beta chain originates from a study of CD4 T cells in relation to SARS-CoV-2 and coronaviruses. At the level of the study: Median patient age was approximately 38 years, spanning 21 to 72 years.

About this clone: What it recognizes is unknown.

Profiled with immunoSEQ multiplex PCR; TCRdb holds only in-frame clones, not every one. The repertoire holds 25,000 to 35,000 clones, about 70% seen once, with around 3.7% in the top ten. Germline assignment: CDR1 KGHDR and CDR2 SFDVKD. The V end lost 7 bases, the J end lost 1 base, and 15 bases lay between the germline ends. The CDR3 has 16 amino acids. V is TRBV24-1 and J is TRBJ2-2; the D call may be TRBD1 or TRBD2 (5 bases each). The sequence was obtained from an adult with COVID-19. Sequences were obtained from memory CD4+ T cells from PBMCs, cultured in vitro. CDR3 amino acids: CATSLIQGENTGELFF. CDR3 DNA sequence: TGTGCCACCAGCCTCATTCAGGGAGAGAACACCGGGGAGCTGTTTTTT.